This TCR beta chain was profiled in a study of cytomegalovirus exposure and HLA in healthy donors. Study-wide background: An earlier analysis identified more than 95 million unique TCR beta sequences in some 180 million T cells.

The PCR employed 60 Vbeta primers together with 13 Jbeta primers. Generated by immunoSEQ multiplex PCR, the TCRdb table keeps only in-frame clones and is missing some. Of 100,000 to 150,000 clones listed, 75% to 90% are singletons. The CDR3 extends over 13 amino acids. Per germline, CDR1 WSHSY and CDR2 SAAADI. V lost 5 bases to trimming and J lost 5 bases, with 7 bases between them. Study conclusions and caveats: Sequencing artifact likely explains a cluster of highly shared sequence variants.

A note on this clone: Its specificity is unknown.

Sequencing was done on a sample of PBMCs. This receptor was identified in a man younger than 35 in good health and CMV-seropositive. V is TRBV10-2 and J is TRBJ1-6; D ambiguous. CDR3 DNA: TGCGCCAGCAGTTTGGGCGATAATTCACCCCTCCACTTT. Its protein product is CASSLGDNSPLHF.